One sample yielded the 20 T cell receptor beta chains listed below, sequenced in a study of blood T cell repertoires in COVID-19. This table comes from immunoSEQ multiplex PCR, and its TCRdb copy is limited to in-frame clones, with some not included. The sample comprises a few hundred thousand clones, 70% to 90% of which are singletons, and more than 4% rests with the top ten. The sample comprised PBMCs or T cells enriched from blood (not recorded which). The origin of the receptors is a woman aged 30 to 39 who had recovered from COVID-19.

This clone was recorded once. The rearrangement links TRBV7-3 to TRBJ2-1; no clear D gene. Trimming took 3 bases from V and 4 from J, leaving 7 bases between them. Germline-derived CDR1 and CDR2 are SGHTA and FQGTGA. The CDR3 spans 13 residues. CDR3 DNA: TGTGCCAGCAGCTTGGGCTCGTACAATGAGCAGTTCTTC. This encodes CASSLGSYNEQFF.

This clone occurred once. The gene calls are TRBV7-2 and TRBJ1-5; D call uncertain. This CDR3 has 16 residues. Per the germline V gene, CDR1 is SGHTA and CDR2 is FQGNSA. Trimming took 3 bases from V and 2 from J, leaving 14 bases between them. CDR3 in amino acids: CASSLRPRGGNQPQHF. Here the CDR3 DNA reads TGTGCCAGCAGCTTGAGGCCCAGAGGTGGCAATCAGCCCCAGCATTTT.

This clone was seen once. The J gene is TRBJ2-1, the V gene TRBV7-3; 14 nucleotides line up with TRBD2. The CDR3 sequence is 17 residues long. Germline loops: CDR1 SGHTA, CDR2 FQGTGA. J was trimmed by 8 bases and V by 4 bases; bases with no gene match: 10. CDR3 bases: TGTGCCAGCAGCTCGGGACTAGCGGGAGTAGAGGGCTATGAGCAGTTCTTC. Translated: CASSSGLAGVEGYEQFF.

The chain recombines TRBV29-1 with TRBJ2-2; no definite D call. V dropped 4 bases and J dropped 5 bases, with 5 bases sitting between them. The CDR3 extends over 11 amino acids. Germline lookup yields CDR1 SQVTM and CDR2 ANQGSEA. The CDR3 DNA follows: TGCAGCGTTGTCAATACCGGGGAGCTGTTTTTT. Residues: CSVVNTGELFF.

The V call is TRBV6-5, the J call TRBJ2-6, with 8 bases lining up with TRBD1. Losses at the gene ends were 5 bases for V and 4 bases for J; bases not matched to a gene: 4. This CDR3 spans 15 amino acids. The germline V gene has CDR1 MNHEY and CDR2 SVGAGI. CDR3 sequence reads: CASSRTGSGANVLTF. The CDR3 region has the DNA TGTGCCAGCAGTAGGACAGGGTCCGGGGCCAACGTCCTGACTTTC.

The CDR3: CASSQVTGGTSGANVLTF. As DNA, the CDR3 is TGTGCCAGCAGCCAAGTAACAGGGGGGACCTCTGGGGCCAACGTCCTGACTTTC. V usage is TRBV4-2 and J usage is TRBJ2-6, with 8 bases that match TRBD1. The V and J ends lost 1 base and 0 bases, in that order; junction bases with no gene match: 5. The V gene's germline CDR1 is LGHNA and CDR2 YNFKEQ. The CDR3 contains 18 residues.

The rearrangement links TRBV7-2 to TRBJ1-2; no clear D gene. The germline V and J ends were trimmed by 5 bases and 7 bases, with 14 bases remaining between them. The CDR3 sequence is 13 residues long. Germline CDR1 reads SGHTA; CDR2 reads FQGNSA. The CDR3 nucleotides are TGTGCCAGCAGCCCAACACCTGAGGGTGGCTACACCTTC. Amino acids: CASSPTPEGGYTF.

CDR3: CASTPTGRDYGYTF. Written as DNA, the CDR3 is TGTGCCAGCACCCCGACAGGGAGAGACTATGGCTACACCTTC. This chain uses TRBV28 with TRBJ1-2; 7 bases agree with TRBD1. Germline CDR1 and CDR2: MDHEN and SYDVKM. The CDR3 is made up of 14 amino acids. Germline trimming cut 7 bases from V and 3 bases from J; bases unmatched to any gene: 8.

The chain has TRBV11-2 and TRBJ2-2, with 8 positions matching TRBD2. Germline CDR1 SGHAT, CDR2 FQNNGV. The J segment lost 5 bases and the V segment lost 4 bases, leaving 12 bases of the junction unmatched. The CDR3 covers 17 residues. The CDR3 DNA reads as TGTGCCAGCAGCTCCCCCCGGGGGGGGCGCGGGACCGGGGAGCTGTTTTTT. This gives the protein CASSSPRGGRGTGELFF.

The J gene is TRBJ1-2, the V gene TRBV6-1; D might be TRBD1 (5 bases). The germline V gene encodes CDR1 MNHNS and CDR2 SASEGT. CDR3 length: 15 residues. Trimming took 1 base from V and 7 from J, leaving 16 bases between them. Here the CDR3 DNA reads TGTGCCAGCAGTGAAGGTTTGGGGCGATCGAGTGGCTACACCTTC. Protein sequence: CASSEGLGRSSGYTF.

The chain carries TRBV18 and TRBJ2-1, with 7 bases identical to TRBD1. The CDR3 loop spans 14 amino acids. CDR1 and CDR2 (germline): KGHSH, LQKENI. V lost 6 bases to trimming and J lost 2 bases; unmatched junction nucleotides: 4. CDR3 sequence: CASSGQRAYNEQFF. In DNA, the CDR3 is TGTGCCAGCTCGGGACAGAGGGCCTACAATGAGCAGTTCTTC.

The rearrangement links TRBV9 to TRBJ2-1; the match to TRBD2 covers 7 bases. CDR1 SGDLS and CDR2 YYNGEE come from the germline V gene. Losses at the gene ends were 0 bases for V and 0 bases for J; bases not matched to a gene: 9. This CDR3 comprises 18 residues. DNA for the CDR3: TGTGCCAGCAGCGTAGCGGAGAGGGGCGGGAGCTCCTACAATGAGCAGTTCTTC. It is translated as CASSVAERGGSSYNEQFF.

This clone appeared once. This chain connects TRBV27 to TRBJ1-5; 8 nucleotides line up with TRBD1. Per the germline V gene, CDR1 is MNHEY and CDR2 is SMNVEV (reference sequence). The J segment lost 11 bases and the V segment lost 2 bases, leaving 11 bases of the junction unmatched. The CDR3 is made up of 15 amino acids. In nucleotides, the CDR3 is TGTGCCAGCAGTTTACGGAGGACAGGGTTCCCTTCCCAGCATTTT. The encoded protein is CASSLRRTGFPSQHF.

V usage is TRBV28 and J usage is TRBJ1-3; D is unclear. CDR1 and CDR2 (germline): MDHEN, SYDVKM. The V end lost 5 bases, the J end lost 2 bases, and 16 bases lay between the germline ends. This CDR3 spans 16 amino acids. The CDR3 region is CASSPQSPVAGNTIYF. Written as DNA, the CDR3 is TGTGCCAGCAGTCCACAGTCTCCGGTGGCTGGAAACACCATATATTTT.

The chain joins TRBV19 to TRBJ2-7, with 14 positions matching TRBD2. The J segment lost 0 bases and the V segment lost 4 bases, leaving 11 bases of the junction unmatched. Germline assignment: CDR1 LNHDA and CDR2 SQIVND (reference sequence). This CDR3 region has 19 residues. CDR3 loop: CASSKPLGTSGGLSYEQYF. The CDR3 bases are TGTGCCAGTAGTAAACCTCTTGGGACTAGCGGGGGACTCTCCTACGAGCAGTACTTC.

The chain combines TRBV5-1 with TRBJ2-3; possible D gene TRBD2, 6 bases. Trimming removed 0 bases from V and 6 bases from J, with 20 bases in between. Germline CDR1 is SGHRS and CDR2 is YFSETQ. The CDR3 consists of 17 residues. The CDR3: CASSLEVAEGIGDTQYF. The CDR3 nucleotides are TGCGCCAGCAGCTTGGAGGTAGCGGAAGGAATTGGGGATACGCAGTATTTT.

The rearrangement joins TRBV6-5 to TRBJ1-4; no definite D call. The CDR3 runs to 14 residues. Trimming stripped 2 bases from V and 0 bases from J, with 4 bases between. Per germline, CDR1 MNHEY and CDR2 SVGAGI. CDR3 nucleotides: TGTGCCAGCAGTTACACTTCAACTAATGAAAAACTGTTTTTT. Its protein is CASSYTSTNEKLFF.

The chain employs TRBV7-8 and TRBJ1-5, with D tentatively TRBD1 (5 bases). Germline V gene sequence: CDR1 SGHVS, CDR2 FQNEAQ. The CDR3 is made up of 15 amino acids. The V end lost 4 bases, the J end lost 4 bases, and 14 bases lay between the germline ends. DNA for the CDR3: TGTGCCAGCAGCTCTCCCCGGGGGGGTAATCAGCCCCAGCATTTT. This gives the protein CASSSPRGGNQPQHF.

The chain recombines TRBV28 with TRBJ1-3, with 8 bases matching TRBD1. There are 17 residues in the CDR3. V lost 6 bases to trimming and J lost 4 bases; unmatched junction nucleotides: 14. CDR1 MDHEN and CDR2 SYDVKM come from the germline V gene. DNA of the CDR3: TGTGCCAGCAGCGTGTACTGGGACAGGACGACAGGAAACACCATATATTTT. Translation: CASSVYWDRTTGNTIYF. The whole variable domain, remainder taken from reference TRBV28 and TRBJ1-3, is DVKVTQSSRYLVKRTGEKVFLECVQDMDHENMFWYRQDPGLGLRLIYFSYDVKMKEKGDIPEGYSVSREKKERFSLILESASTNQTSMYLCASSVYWDRTTGNTIYFGEGSWLTVV.

This chain joins TRBV24-1 and TRBJ1-5; D unclear. The CDR3 is 13 amino acids. The V end lost 5 bases, the J end lost 0 bases, and 4 bases lay between the germline ends. Germline-derived CDR1 and CDR2 are KGHDR and SFDVKD. This CDR3 reads CATSGGSNQPQHF. The CDR3 DNA reads TGTGCCACCAGTGGAGGTAGCAATCAGCCCCAGCATTTT.